A single sample is the source of the 28 T cell receptor beta chains below, sequenced in a study of cytomegalovirus exposure and HLA in healthy donors. Both 60 Vbeta primers and 13 Jbeta primers went into the PCR. Profiling relied on immunoSEQ multiplex PCR, and the TCRdb table lists in-frame clones only, not all of them. The table shows under 250,000 clones, with 82% occurring only once. The sequenced material came from PBMCs. The receptors were gathered from a man aged 40-55 years in good health and CMV-seropositive.

The V call is TRBV6-5, the J call TRBJ2-7; possibly TRBD2 for D (6 bases). The CDR3 is 14 residues long. V was shortened by 5 bases and J by 7 bases, with 18 bases between the two germline ends. Germline assignment: CDR1 MNHEY and CDR2 SVGAGI. CDR3 loop: CASSLGDSSEEQYF. The CDR3 region has the DNA TGTGCCAGCAGTCTGGGGGACTCCAGTGAAGAGCAGTACTTC.

The CDR3 coding sequence is TGTGCCAGCACCCCATCACAGGCCGTTCGAAACGAGCAGTACGTC. It specifies CASTPSQAVRNEQYV. This chain joins TRBV5-7 and TRBJ2-7; perhaps TRBD1 as D (5 bases). TRBV5-7 is given ORF status, its function remaining uncertain. V dropped 6 bases and J dropped 5 bases, with 21 bases sitting between them. This CDR3 is 15 amino acids long.

This rearrangement joins TRBV9 to TRBJ1-1; TRBD1 matches 9 bases. The CDR3 spans 15 residues. The ends lost 3 bases at V and 6 bases at J; junction bases unmatched: 9. Germline V CDR1 and CDR2: SGDLS, YYNGEE. CDR3 bases: TGTGCCAGCAGCGCGACTTGGGACAGGGTCTCTGAAGCTTTCTTT. Its translation: CASSATWDRVSEAFF.

This chain links TRBV7-3 with TRBJ2-7; D is undetermined. The CDR3 runs 14 residues. The germline V gene has CDR1 SGHTA and CDR2 FQGTGA. V gave up 4 bases and J gave up 0 bases, with 10 bases separating them. This chain's CDR3 is CASSSDPSSYEQYF. The CDR3 DNA follows: TGTGCCAGCAGCTCAGATCCAAGCTCCTACGAGCAGTACTTC.

V usage is TRBV7-2 and J usage is TRBJ2-5; D is uncertain. The ends were cut back, 1 base at V and 3 bases at J, with 6 bases in the middle. CDR1 SGHTA and CDR2 FQGNSA come from the germline V gene. The CDR3 covers 13 residues. The DNA of the CDR3 is TGTGCCAGCAGCTTAGGCAGGAAAGAGACCCAGTACTTC. Translating gives CASSLGRKETQYF.

V and J are TRBV18 and TRBJ2-3; 8 nucleotides align to TRBD2. This CDR3 has 13 amino acids. Germline assignment: CDR1 KGHSH and CDR2 LQKENI. V lost 5 bases, J lost 5 bases, and 3 bases stayed unmatched. The CDR3: CASSTRGGDTQYF. For the CDR3, the DNA is TGTGCCAGCTCAACCCGGGGGGGAGATACGCAGTATTTT.

V usage is TRBV30 and J usage is TRBJ1-3, with TRBD1 as a possible D gene (5 bases). The ends were cut back, 1 base at V and 0 bases at J, with 10 bases in the middle. This CDR3 comprises 15 residues. Looked up from germline, CDR1 is GTSNPN and CDR2 is SVGIG (reference sequence). CDR3 loop: CAWSAGHHSGNTIYF. The CDR3 DNA sequence: TGTGCCTGGAGTGCCGGACACCACTCTGGAAACACCATATATTTT.

CDR3 protein: CASSIDLFVGGSPNEQFF. The CDR3 region has the DNA TGTGCCAGTAGTATAGATTTGTTCGTTGGCGGGAGTCCCAATGAGCAGTTCTTC. This sequence joins TRBV19 and TRBJ2-1; 7 bases fit TRBD2. CDR1 LNHDA and CDR2 SQIVND come from the germline V gene (reference sequence). The CDR3 covers 18 residues. Trimming at V came to 0 bases and at J to 6 bases, leaving 14 bases not matched to a gene.

The CDR3 nucleotides are TGTGCCAGCAGTTCGGACAGCTTCTCTGGGGCCAACGTCCTGACTTTC. Its translation: CASSSDSFSGANVLTF. The chain has TRBV27 and TRBJ2-6, with D perhaps TRBD1 (6 bases). The germline V gene encodes CDR1 MNHEY and CDR2 SMNVEV (reference sequence). The CDR3 is 16 amino acids. V gave up 4 bases and J gave up 0 bases, with 10 bases separating them.

The chain carries TRBV27 and TRBJ2-5; tentatively, D is TRBD2 (6 bases). This CDR3 comprises 15 residues. Germline V gene data show CDR1 as MNHEY and CDR2 as SMNVEV (reference sequence). V shed 5 bases and J shed 4 bases, with 17 bases lying between them. CDR3 in DNA: TGTGCCAGCAGTGGGGACTTATCCGGAAGAGAGACCCAGTACTTC. Its protein product is CASSGDLSGRETQYF.

The chain has TRBV5-6 and TRBJ2-6; tentatively, D is TRBD1 (5 bases). The CDR3 is made up of 17 amino acids. V shed 0 bases and J shed 2 bases, with 12 bases lying between them. Germline-derived CDR1 and CDR2 are SGHDT and YYEEEE. The CDR3 here is CASSLVFPRAGANVLTF. The CDR3 DNA reads as TGTGCCAGCAGCTTGGTGTTTCCCAGGGCTGGGGCCAACGTCCTGACTTTC.

The chain links TRBV5-5 to TRBJ2-1; D might be TRBD2 (5 bases). CDR1 and CDR2 (germline): SGHKS, YYEKEE (reference sequence). Trimming stripped 9 bases from V and 0 bases from J, with 13 bases between. The CDR3 extends over 14 amino acids. This chain's CDR3 is CATSIGSSYNEQFF. The CDR3 DNA is TGTGCCACCTCAATTGGGAGCTCCTACAATGAGCAGTTCTTC.

The V call is TRBV6-5, the J call TRBJ1-1; 7 bases are a match to TRBD1. CDR1 and CDR2 from the germline V gene are MNHEY and SVGAGI. Germline trimming cut 5 bases from V and 2 bases from J; bases unmatched to any gene: 5. The CDR3 has 14 amino acids. CDR3 protein: CASSTRQGNTEAFF. In DNA form, the CDR3 reads TGTGCCAGCAGTACTCGACAGGGCAACACTGAAGCTTTCTTT.

The rearrangement joins TRBV25-1 to TRBJ1-6; 7 nucleotides agree with TRBD1. The length of the CDR3 is 14 residues. Trimming at V came to 3 bases and at J to 9 bases, leaving 5 bases not matched to a gene. Germline V gene sequence: CDR1 MGHDK, CDR2 SYGVNS. Here the CDR3 reads CASSDDRDISPLHF. Written as DNA, the CDR3 is TGTGCCAGCAGTGACGACAGGGATATTTCACCCCTCCACTTT.

The CDR3 loop reads CASSLQENTEAFF. DNA of the CDR3: TGTGCCAGCAGTTTACAGGAGAACACTGAAGCTTTCTTT. The V and J genes are TRBV27 and TRBJ1-1, with D unclear. Trimming removed 2 bases from V and 1 base from J, with 5 bases in between. The CDR3 contains 13 residues. In germline, CDR1 is MNHEY, CDR2 SMNVEV (reference sequence).

This chain connects TRBV6-1 to TRBJ1-5; no clear D. Germline V lookup: CDR1 MNHNS, CDR2 SASEGT. The CDR3 runs to 13 residues. V lost 2 bases and J lost 3, with 5 bases in between. The DNA of the CDR3 is TGTGCCAGCAGTGAATTCATCAATCAGCCCCAGCATTTT. Translated: CASSEFINQPQHF.

The chain links TRBV7-3 to TRBJ2-1; D may be TRBD2 (5 bases). The V gene lost 8 bases and the J gene lost 5 bases, with 16 bases spanning the gap. CDR1 and CDR2 (germline): SGHTA, FQGTGA. The CDR3 runs 14 residues. The DNA for the CDR3 is TGTGCCAGCGCCCCGGGGAGCGCCAACAATGAGCAGTTCTTC. Amino acids: CASAPGSANNEQFF. The full variable domain, completed using reference TRBV7-3 and TRBJ2-1, is GAGVSQTPSNKVTEKGKYVELRCDPISGHTALYWYRQSLGQGPEFLIYFQGTGAADDSGLPNDRFFAVRPEGSVSTLKIQRTERGDSAVYLCASAPGSANNEQFFGPGTRLTVL.

This clone was counted between two and nine times. The chain joins TRBV19 to TRBJ1-4; tentatively, D is TRBD1 (6 bases). Germline V gene lookup returns CDR1 LNHDA and CDR2 SQIVND (reference sequence). V was cut by 3 bases and J by 5 bases, with 13 bases left in between. The length of the CDR3 is 15 residues. The CDR3 DNA sequence: TGTGCCAGTAGTATTGTTGGACAGAAAAATGAAAAACTGTTTTTT. Translating it yields CASSIVGQKNEKLFF.

The V gene is TRBV28, the J gene TRBJ2-6; D is unresolved. Germline CDR1 and CDR2: MDHEN and SYDVKM. The CDR3 spans 14 residues. V was cut by 6 bases and J by 0 bases, with 6 bases left in between. Written as DNA, the CDR3 is TGTGCCAGCAGCGTTTACTCTGGGGCCAACGTCCTGACTTTC. As protein: CASSVYSGANVLTF.

The rearrangement links TRBV30 to TRBJ2-5; TRBD1 matches 8 bases. V gave up 3 bases and J gave up 3 bases; unmatched junction bases: 6. The V gene's germline CDR1 is GTSNPN and CDR2 SVGIG (reference sequence). The CDR3 runs 14 residues. This CDR3 reads CAWRRQGAEETQYF. CDR3 nucleotide sequence: TGTGCCTGGAGGAGGCAGGGGGCAGAAGAGACCCAGTACTTC. The full variable domain, with the rest looked up from reference TRBV30 and TRBJ2-5, is SQTIHQWPATLVQPVGSPLSLECTVEGTSNPNLYWYRQAAGRGLQLLFYSVGIGQISSEVPQNLSASRPQDRQFILSSKKLLLSDSGFYLCAWRRQGAEETQYFGPGTRLLVL.

This clone was detected only a few times. V gene TRBV5-1 combines with J gene TRBJ2-3; TRBD2 is a possible D gene (5 bases). The ends were cut back, 0 bases at V and 6 bases at J, with 11 bases in the middle. The CDR3 is made up of 14 amino acids. Germline CDR1 is SGHRS and CDR2 is YFSETQ. CDR3 bases: TGCGCCAGCAGCTTGGGGACTGGTGGGGATACGCAGTATTTT. Its protein product is CASSLGTGGDTQYF. Looking up the rest from reference TRBV5-1 and TRBJ2-3 gives the full variable domain: KAGVTQTPRYLIKTRGQQVTLSCSPISGHRSVSWYQQTPGQGLQFLFEYFSETQRNKGNFPGRFSGRQFSNSRSEMNVSTLELGDSALYLCASSLGTGGDTQYFGPGTRLTVL.

This CDR3 reads CASSFEQGFLAKNIQYF. In DNA form, the CDR3 reads TGTGCCAGCAGCTTCGAACAGGGCTTCCTAGCCAAAAACATTCAGTACTTC. This rearrangement joins TRBV5-8 to TRBJ2-4, with D possibly TRBD1 on 6 matching bases. Trimming cost V 2 bases and J 0 bases, with 15 bases left between them. The CDR3 has 17 amino acids. Germline values: CDR1 SGHTS, CDR2 YDEGEE.

The table lists this clone with a count of one. This chain joins TRBV30 and TRBJ1-1, with TRBD1 identical over 7 bases. Germline V lookup: CDR1 GTSNPN, CDR2 SVGIG (reference sequence). This CDR3 has 13 residues. Trimming cost V 7 bases and J 5 bases; bases outside gene matches: 10. This CDR3 reads CASTRQGETEAFF. DNA for the CDR3: TGTGCCTCGACTCGACAGGGAGAAACTGAAGCTTTCTTT.

The CDR3 loop reads CASSFYSGKETQYF. The CDR3 DNA is TGTGCCAGCAGCTTCTATAGCGGGAAGGAGACCCAGTACTTC. The chain has TRBV7-8 and TRBJ2-5, with 8 bases that match TRBD2. Trimming cost V 3 bases and J 5 bases; bases outside gene matches: 5. CDR1 and CDR2 (germline): SGHVS, FQNEAQ. CDR3 size: 14 residues.

The chain combines TRBV27 with TRBJ2-7; 7 bases are shared with TRBD1. CDR3 length equals 13 residues. Germline CDR1 MNHEY, CDR2 SMNVEV (reference sequence). V lost 5 bases, J lost 1 base, and 2 bases stayed unmatched. The CDR3 DNA reads as TGTGCCAGCAGTCGACAGGGATCCTACGAGCAGTACTTC. Translated: CASSRQGSYEQYF.

The chain combines TRBV5-1 with TRBJ1-5; tentative D call: TRBD1 (5 bases). Trimming removed 5 bases at V and 2 bases at J, with 14 bases between. Looked up from germline, CDR1 is SGHRS and CDR2 is YFSETQ. This CDR3 region has 15 residues. The CDR3 sequence is CASSLRGDRNQPQHF. As DNA, the CDR3 is TGCGCCAGCAGTTTGCGGGGGGACCGCAATCAGCCCCAGCATTTT.

The rearrangement links TRBV28 to TRBJ1-5; 7 bases line up with TRBD1. Germline CDR1 MDHEN, CDR2 SYDVKM. The CDR3 is 12 amino acids. V trimming: 6 bases; J trimming: 7 bases; junction bases outside the gene matches: 3. As DNA, the CDR3 is TGTGCCAGCAGAGCAGGGGGGCAGCCCCAGCATTTT. This sequence encodes CASRAGGQPQHF.

This chain uses TRBV5-1 with TRBJ1-3; D gene ambiguous. V was trimmed by 0 bases and J by 5 bases, leaving 6 bases between them. The CDR3 covers 13 residues. Germline V CDR1 and CDR2: SGHRS, YFSETQ. For the CDR3, the DNA is TGCGCCAGCAGCTTGGGAGACAGAAACACCATATATTTT. Residues: CASSLGDRNTIYF.